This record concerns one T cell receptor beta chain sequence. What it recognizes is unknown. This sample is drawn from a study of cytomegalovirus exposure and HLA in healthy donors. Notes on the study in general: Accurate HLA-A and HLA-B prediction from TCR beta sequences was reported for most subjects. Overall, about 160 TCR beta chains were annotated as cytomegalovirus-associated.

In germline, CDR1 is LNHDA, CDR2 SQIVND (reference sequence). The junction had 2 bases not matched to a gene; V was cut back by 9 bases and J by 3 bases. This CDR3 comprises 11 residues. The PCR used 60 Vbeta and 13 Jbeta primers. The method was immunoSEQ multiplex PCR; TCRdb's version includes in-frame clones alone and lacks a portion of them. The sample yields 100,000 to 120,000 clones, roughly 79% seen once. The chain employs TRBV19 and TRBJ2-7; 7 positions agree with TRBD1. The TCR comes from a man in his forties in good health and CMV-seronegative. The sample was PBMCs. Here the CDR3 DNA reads TGTGCCAGCGGACAGGTCTACGAGCAGTACTTC. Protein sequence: CASGQVYEQYF. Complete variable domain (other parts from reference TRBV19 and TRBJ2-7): DGGITQSPKYLFRKEGQNVTLSCEQNLNHDAMYWYRQDPGQGLRLIYYSQIVNDFQKGDIAEGYSVSREKKESFPLTVTSAQKNPTAFYLCASGQVYEQYFGPGTRLTVT.